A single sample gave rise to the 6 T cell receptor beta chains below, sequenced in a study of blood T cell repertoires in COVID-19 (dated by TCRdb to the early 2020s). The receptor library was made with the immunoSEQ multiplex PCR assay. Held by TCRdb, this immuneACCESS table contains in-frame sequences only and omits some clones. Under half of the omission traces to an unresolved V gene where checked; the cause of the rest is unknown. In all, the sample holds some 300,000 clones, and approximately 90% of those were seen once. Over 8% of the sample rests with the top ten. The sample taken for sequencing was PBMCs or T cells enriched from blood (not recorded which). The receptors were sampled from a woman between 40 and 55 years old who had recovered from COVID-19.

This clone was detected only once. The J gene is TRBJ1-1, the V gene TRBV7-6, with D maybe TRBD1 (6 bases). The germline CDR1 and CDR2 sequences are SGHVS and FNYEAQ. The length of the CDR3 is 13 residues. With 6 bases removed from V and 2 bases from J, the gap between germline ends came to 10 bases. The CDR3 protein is CASRLQGNTEAFF. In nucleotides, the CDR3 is TGTGCCAGCAGGCTACAGGGTAACACTGAAGCTTTCTTT.

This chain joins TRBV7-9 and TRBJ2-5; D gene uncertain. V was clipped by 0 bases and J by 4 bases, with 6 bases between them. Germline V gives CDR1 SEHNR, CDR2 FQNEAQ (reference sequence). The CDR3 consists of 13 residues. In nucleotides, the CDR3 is TGTGCCAGCAGCTTAGCGACGGGAGAGACCCAGTACTTC. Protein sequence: CASSLATGETQYF.

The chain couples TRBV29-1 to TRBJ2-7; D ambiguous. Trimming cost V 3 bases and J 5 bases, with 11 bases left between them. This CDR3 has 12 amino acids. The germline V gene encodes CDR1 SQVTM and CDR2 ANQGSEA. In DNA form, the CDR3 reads TGCAGCGTTGATGGGCAGGTTAACGAGCAGTACTTC. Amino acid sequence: CSVDGQVNEQYF.

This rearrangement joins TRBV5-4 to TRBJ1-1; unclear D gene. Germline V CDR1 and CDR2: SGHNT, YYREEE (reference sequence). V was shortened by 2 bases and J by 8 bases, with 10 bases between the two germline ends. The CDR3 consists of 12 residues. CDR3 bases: TGTGCCAGCAGCTTTAACGGGGTGGAAGCTTTCTTT. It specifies CASSFNGVEAFF.

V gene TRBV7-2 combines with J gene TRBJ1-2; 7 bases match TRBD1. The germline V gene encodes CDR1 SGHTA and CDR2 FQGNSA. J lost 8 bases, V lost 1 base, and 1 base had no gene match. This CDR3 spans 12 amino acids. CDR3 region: CASSLGGGGYTF. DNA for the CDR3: TGTGCCAGCAGCTTAGGAGGGGGCGGCTACACCTTC.

The CDR3 coding sequence is TGTGCCAGCAGTTCCCTGGCTAGCGGAACCTACGAGCAGTACTTC. It encodes CASSSLASGTYEQYF. V gene TRBV27 combines with J gene TRBJ2-7; the match to TRBD2 covers 7 bases. V trimming: 4 bases; J trimming: 2 bases; junction bases outside the gene matches: 8. The germline gives CDR1 MNHEY, CDR2 SMNVEV (reference sequence). This CDR3 has 15 amino acids.